This T cell receptor beta chain was profiled in a study of T cell repertoires in cytomegalovirus infection. Study in general: CMV infection plus the matching HLA type was flagged by public TCR beta signatures. General study points: Accumulated public TCR beta family frequency recognized individuals carrying CMV together with the relevant HLA.

CDR1 SEHNR and CDR2 FQNEAQ come from the germline V gene (reference sequence). The CDR3 totals 16 residues. With 2 bases removed from V and 3 bases from J, the gap between germline ends came to 14 bases. Using its own MiXCR run on the reads, TCRdb lists one record per CDR3 protein. Of about 150,000 distinct CDR3 sequences in the sample, around 32% were seen once. This clonotype has only a few counts. Its specificity is unknown. The V and J genes are TRBV7-9 and TRBJ2-1; D assignment may be TRBD1 or TRBD2 (5 bases each). The receptor comes from a human donor in good health (CMV status not recorded). Some clones in this sample may be carry-over from other donors' samples. The specimen comprised CD8+ T cells from cultured PBMCs, sampled from culture after CMV antigen stimulation. The CDR3 spells CASSLFPGQLYNEQFF. The CDR3 DNA reads as TGTGCCAGCAGCTTATTCCCGGGGCAGCTCTACAATGAGCAGTTCTTC.